The 12 T cell receptor beta chains below were found in one sample sequenced in a study of blood T cell repertoires in COVID-19. Generated by immunoSEQ multiplex PCR, the TCRdb table keeps only in-frame clones and is missing some. The sample has about 260,000 clones, approximately 86% seen once. The material sequenced was peripheral blood. The source is a woman aged 45 to 65 who had recovered from COVID-19.

This chain uses TRBV15 with TRBJ1-5; 7 bases agree with TRBD1. Germline V gene lookup returns CDR1 LNHNV and CDR2 YYDKDF (reference sequence). V lost 0 bases to trimming and J lost 2 bases; unmatched junction nucleotides: 1. The CDR3 contains 15 residues. The CDR3 DNA reads as TGTGCCACCAGCAGAGATACAGGGGGCAATCAGCCCCAGCATTTT. It is translated as CATSRDTGGNQPQHF.

The chain joins TRBV6-5 to TRBJ1-1; 7 bases agree with TRBD1. CDR1 is MNHEY and CDR2 is SVGAGI in the germline V gene. With 5 bases clipped from V and 9 bases from J, the junction kept 9 bases outside the gene matches. The CDR3 extends over 13 amino acids. The CDR3 DNA reads TGTGCCAGCAGTCCCGACAGGGTAGGAAAAGCTTTCTTT. The encoded protein is CASSPDRVGKAFF.

This rearrangement joins TRBV28 to TRBJ1-2; a possible D gene is TRBD1 (5 bases). Between the trimmed V and J ends, which lost 6 bases and 3 bases, there was a span of 20 bases. Germline V gene sequence: CDR1 MDHEN, CDR2 SYDVKM. The CDR3 has 16 residues. The CDR3 loop is CASSSYPSGTYYGYTF. The CDR3 DNA reads as TGTGCCAGCAGCTCTTACCCTTCCGGGACTTACTATGGCTACACCTTC.

The chain carries TRBV5-1 and TRBJ2-5; D gene uncertain. With 1 base removed from V and 4 bases from J, the gap between germline ends came to 8 bases. CDR1 SGHRS and CDR2 YFSETQ come from the germline V gene. The CDR3 is 13 residues long. In DNA form, the CDR3 reads TGCGCCAGCAGCTTGTCGGTCGGAGAGACCCAGTACTTC. Its translation is CASSLSVGETQYF.

The gene calls are TRBV4-2 and TRBJ1-3, with D tentatively TRBD1 (6 bases). This CDR3 contains 16 residues. The germline gives CDR1 LGHNA, CDR2 YNFKEQ. V lost 0 bases and J lost 5, with 14 bases in between. DNA for the CDR3: TGTGCCAGCAGCCAAGATAGGCAGGGGATGAGAAACACCATATATTTT. Protein sequence: CASSQDRQGMRNTIYF.

In DNA form, the CDR3 reads TGCAGTGCTAGACCTTATTACGAGCAGTACTTC. It specifies CSARPYYEQYF. J is TRBJ2-7 and V is TRBV20-1; D gene uncertain. V was clipped by 2 bases and J by 4 bases, with 6 bases between them. The CDR3 is 11 residues long. In germline, CDR1 is DFQATT, CDR2 SNEGSKA (reference sequence).

The gene calls are TRBV27 and TRBJ1-1, with D possibly TRBD1 on 5 matching bases. The CDR3 is 16 residues long. The V end lost 8 bases, the J end lost 0 bases, and 19 bases lay between the germline ends. Germline V gene lookup returns CDR1 MNHEY and CDR2 SMNVEV (reference sequence). The DNA for the CDR3 is TGTGCCAGCTGGACACGGGCGTCTGTTCTGAACACTGAAGCTTTCTTT. It encodes CASWTRASVLNTEAFF.

This clone showed up just once. The chain uses TRBV5-1 and TRBJ2-7, with D possibly being TRBD1 (8 bases). From germline, CDR1 is SGHRS and CDR2 YFSETQ. The CDR3 totals 15 residues. V gave up 0 bases and J gave up 5 bases, with 15 bases separating them. The CDR3 DNA reads as TGCGCCAGCAGCTTGGGTGGACAGGGAGGGGACGAGCAGTACTTC. Protein: CASSLGGQGGDEQYF.

The chain couples TRBV5-3 to TRBJ1-5; D gene uncertain. Being an ORF, TRBV5-3 has a function that is uncertain. The CDR3 is 19 residues long. Trimming left V 1 base short and J 0 bases short, with 20 bases between. CDR3 sequence: CARSLRLHSPFSSNQPQHF. CDR3 sequence (DNA): TGTGCCAGAAGCTTGAGGCTACACAGCCCCTTTTCTAGCAATCAGCCCCAGCATTTT.

The V gene is TRBV5-4, the J gene TRBJ2-1; the match to TRBD1 covers 10 bases. The V gene's germline CDR1 is SGHNT and CDR2 YYREEE (reference sequence). J gave up 6 bases and V 0 bases, and 3 bases lay outside the gene matches. The CDR3 has 15 amino acids. CDR3 nucleotides: TGTGCCAGCAGCTTGGCGGGACAGGGGAGCAATGAGCAGTTCTTC. It is translated as CASSLAGQGSNEQFF.

The genes are TRBV6-5 and TRBJ1-2; D is possibly TRBD1 (6 bases). The CDR3 is made up of 13 amino acids. Trimming cost V 6 bases and J 5 bases, with 13 bases left between them. Germline lookup yields CDR1 MNHEY and CDR2 SVGAGI. CDR3: CASSRTELYGYTF. The DNA of the CDR3 is TGTGCCAGCAGCCGGACAGAGCTTTATGGCTACACCTTC.

The V and J genes are TRBV15 and TRBJ2-2, with a weak D call TRBD2 (6 bases). Between the trimmed V and J ends, which lost 3 bases and 7 bases, there was a span of 18 bases. This CDR3 has 16 amino acids. Germline V lookup: CDR1 LNHNV, CDR2 YYDKDF (reference sequence). The CDR3 spells CATSRDVGGPGGELFF. In DNA form, the CDR3 reads TGTGCCACCAGCAGGGATGTTGGAGGGCCGGGCGGGGAGCTGTTTTTT.